These 32 T cell receptor beta chains share one sample of origin, sequenced in a study of T cell responses to AZD1222 COVID-19 vaccine. Using immunoSEQ multiplex PCR, the repertoire was profiled, and TCRdb retains in-frame clones only, with some absent. The table includes roughly 120,000 clones, 80% to 85% detected once. The input for sequencing was peripheral blood, taken on day 0 of AZD1222 vaccination. All receptors come from an adult in good health.

J is TRBJ1-5 and V is TRBV10-3, with 7 bases fitting TRBD1. The CDR3 runs to 13 residues. Per germline, CDR1 ENHRY and CDR2 SYGVKD. V lost 10 bases, J lost 4 bases, and 7 bases stayed unmatched. Written as DNA, the CDR3 is TGTGCCACCTCCGGGACAGAGAATCAGCCCCAGCATTTT. Translating it yields CATSGTENQPQHF.

The chain couples TRBV10-3 to TRBJ2-5; TRBD2 matches at 9 bases. Germline CDR1 is ENHRY and CDR2 is SYGVKD. Germline trimming cut 6 bases from V and 4 bases from J; bases unmatched to any gene: 3. This CDR3 has 13 amino acids. The CDR3 bases are TGTGCCATCAGGCTAGCGGGAAGAGAGACCCAGTACTTC. Its protein product is CAIRLAGRETQYF.

This clone has a single count. The genes are TRBV12-5 and TRBJ2-5, with 11 nucleotides matching TRBD2. CDR1 is LGHNT, CDR2 FRNRAP, per germline. The junction had 14 bases not matched to a gene; V was cut back by 1 base and J by 7 bases. This CDR3 is 18 amino acids long. Written as DNA, the CDR3 is TGTGCTAGTGGTTTGGAGACTAGCGGGATCAGGGCCCCGGGGACCCAGTACTTC. Protein sequence: CASGLETSGIRAPGTQYF.

Regarding this clone: One end of the junction fails to match germline, which may point to a read error. The V gene is TRBV7-9, the J gene TRBJ2-3; 8 bases are shared with TRBD1. Germline V lookup: CDR1 SEHNR, CDR2 FQNEAQ (reference sequence). The CDR3 has 17 amino acids. The CDR3 DNA follows: TGTGCCAGTAGCTTATTTGGGCAGGGGGCCTTCGCAGATACGCAGTATTTT. Its translation is CASSLFGQGAFADTQYF.

This clone was counted at least ten times. This chain joins TRBV4-3 and TRBJ2-7; 7 bases are a match to TRBD2. The CDR3 sequence is 16 residues long. The germline CDR1 and CDR2 sequences are LGHNA and YSLEER. Trimming took 0 bases from V and 2 from J; bases not matched to a gene: 7. CDR3 DNA: TGCGCCAGCAGCCAAGATCGGGGGACTACAACCTACGAGCAGTACTTC. Its protein is CASSQDRGTTTYEQYF.

V and J are TRBV28 and TRBJ1-3; D remains unclear. The V end was cut by 3 bases, the J end by 4 bases, with 10 bases between. Germline assignment: CDR1 MDHEN and CDR2 SYDVKM. CDR3 length: 14 residues. Here the CDR3 reads CASSFDERGNTIYF. The CDR3 DNA follows: TGTGCCAGCAGTTTCGACGAAAGGGGAAACACCATATATTTT.

The chain couples TRBV6-5 to TRBJ2-5; 8 nucleotides line up with TRBD2. With V trimmed by 8 bases and J by 5 bases, 10 bases remained unmatched. Germline CDR1 is MNHEY and CDR2 is SVGAGI. This CDR3 comprises 14 residues. Here the CDR3 DNA reads TGTGCCAGCGGCGGTTGGGGGACTAGGGAGACCCAGTACTTC. It translates to CASGGWGTRETQYF.

CDR3 DNA sequence: TGCAGCATATTTACCGGGCCCTCCTATGGCTACACCTTC. Translating it yields CSIFTGPSYGYTF. V gene TRBV29-1 combines with J gene TRBJ1-2, with D unresolved. V was cut by 8 bases and J by 4 bases, with 17 bases left in between. The CDR3 runs 13 residues. Looked up from germline, CDR1 is SQVTM and CDR2 is ANQGSEA. The complete variable domain, with remaining parts taken from reference TRBV29-1 and TRBJ1-2, reads SAVISQKPSRDICQRGTSLTIQCQVDSQVTMMFWYRQQPGQSLTLIATANQGSEATYESGFVIDKFPISRPNLTFSTLTVSNMSPEDSSIYLCSIFTGPSYGYTFGSGTRLTVV.

This chain links TRBV11-2 with TRBJ2-3; a possible D gene is TRBD1 (6 bases). The length of the CDR3 is 15 residues. V was trimmed by 5 bases and J by 2 bases, leaving 14 bases between them. Germline assignment: CDR1 SGHAT and CDR2 FQNNGV. CDR3 in amino acids: CASSGWLGHTDTQYF. Written as DNA, the CDR3 is TGTGCCAGCAGCGGATGGTTGGGACACACAGATACGCAGTATTTT.

The chain joins TRBV4-1 to TRBJ1-4; 7 bases map to TRBD1. The CDR3 consists of 14 residues. Germline V gene data show CDR1 as MGHRA and CDR2 as YSYEKL. V lost 7 bases to trimming and J lost 8 bases; unmatched junction nucleotides: 10. The CDR3 DNA reads TGCGCCAGCAAAAAGGGGGCGCCTCAAGAAAAACTGTTTTTT. Residues: CASKKGAPQEKLFF.

This clone appeared a few times. The V gene is TRBV3-1 (or the pseudogene TRBV3-2), the J gene TRBJ2-3; 7 nucleotides match TRBD2. CDR1 and CDR2 from the germline V gene are LGHDT and YNNKEL (reference sequence). Unmatched junction bases numbered 7, after V lost 1 base and J lost 6 bases. This CDR3 has 15 residues. CDR3 nucleotide sequence: TGTGCCAGCAGCCAAGTCCCCGGGGGGTCGGATACGCAGTATTTT. This encodes CASSQVPGGSDTQYF.

This sequence joins TRBV5-5 and TRBJ1-5; D ambiguous. The CDR3 spans 16 residues. The V gene lost 0 bases and the J gene lost 1 base, with 11 bases spanning the gap. CDR1 is SGHKS, CDR2 YYEKEE, per germline (reference sequence). In nucleotides, the CDR3 is TGTGCCAGCAGCTTGGAGTTGGGGTGGAGCAATCAGCCCCAGCATTTT. It encodes CASSLELGWSNQPQHF.

V is TRBV5-4 and J is TRBJ2-3; 7 bases are a match to TRBD1. Germline CDR1 SGHNT, CDR2 YYREEE (reference sequence). V lost 4 bases, J lost 2 bases, and 7 bases stayed unmatched. The CDR3 runs 15 residues. CDR3 loop: CASSETGPNTDTQYF. Written as DNA, the CDR3 is TGTGCCAGCAGCGAGACAGGGCCCAACACAGATACGCAGTATTTT. Full variable domain (outside the CDR3, taken from reference TRBV5-4 and TRBJ2-3): ETGVTQSPTHLIKTRGQQVTLRCSSQSGHNTVSWYQQALGQGPQFIFQYYREEENGRGNFPPRFSGLQFPNYSSELNVNALELDDSALYLCASSETGPNTDTQYFGPGTRLTVL.

This clone was recorded a few times. The V and J genes are TRBV10-3 and TRBJ1-5; D is undetermined. Germline CDR1 is ENHRY and CDR2 is SYGVKD. The CDR3 is 13 residues long. V was clipped by 4 bases and J by 6 bases, with 10 bases between them. CDR3 nucleotide sequence: TGTGCCATCAGTGGCAGTCTCGGTCAGCCCCAGCATTTT. Translated, it gives CAISGSLGQPQHF.

This clone was seen just once. The gene calls are TRBV7-6 and TRBJ1-2, with unresolved D. Germline V gene data show CDR1 as SGHVS and CDR2 as FNYEAQ. The CDR3 spans 16 residues. The V end was cut by 1 base, the J end by 5 bases, with 17 bases between. The DNA for the CDR3 is TGTGCCAGCAGCTTAGGCTTAGGAGGGTCAGCGTATGGCTACACCTTC. It specifies CASSLGLGGSAYGYTF.

The chain links TRBV6-5 to TRBJ1-2; D remains unclear. The length of the CDR3 is 15 residues. Germline CDR1 is MNHEY and CDR2 is SVGAGI. V lost 0 bases and J lost 4, with 12 bases in between. CDR3 coding DNA: TGTGCCAGCAGTTACTCGGGCTTTGGGGTCTATGGCTACACCTTC. Protein sequence: CASSYSGFGVYGYTF.

This chain connects TRBV28 to TRBJ2-7, with 8 positions matching TRBD2. The ends lost 8 bases at V and 1 base at J; junction bases unmatched: 7. This CDR3 is built from 14 residues. In germline, CDR1 is MDHEN, CDR2 SYDVKM. CDR3 residues: CASHAGGPSYEQYF. The CDR3 DNA reads TGTGCCAGCCACGCGGGGGGCCCATCCTACGAGCAGTACTTC.

This clone showed up just a few times. V gene TRBV6-4 combines with J gene TRBJ2-3, with 9 bases identical to TRBD2. Germline lookup yields CDR1 MRHNA and CDR2 SNTAGT. There are 15 residues in the CDR3. J was trimmed by 0 bases and V by 4 bases; bases with no gene match: 2. The CDR3 loop is CASSVAGESTDTQYF. In DNA form, the CDR3 reads TGTGCCAGCAGTGTAGCGGGGGAGAGCACAGATACGCAGTATTTT.

This chain uses TRBV15 with TRBJ2-3; D may be TRBD1 (6 bases). Looked up from germline, CDR1 is LNHNV and CDR2 is YYDKDF (reference sequence). CDR3 length equals 17 residues. V was shortened by 3 bases and J by 2 bases, with 18 bases between the two germline ends. The CDR3 loop is CATSRPPGQLITDTQYF. CDR3 DNA: TGTGCCACCAGCAGGCCCCCGGGACAACTTATCACAGATACGCAGTATTTT.

This clone was counted only a few times. The CDR3 sequence: CASSLRMGGADTEAFF. CDR3 sequence (DNA): TGTGCCAGCAGCTTACGAATGGGGGGCGCCGACACTGAAGCTTTCTTT. The gene calls are TRBV7-2 and TRBJ1-1; perhaps TRBD1 as D (6 bases). V was cut by 2 bases and J by 3 bases, with 16 bases left in between. The length of the CDR3 is 16 residues. Germline-derived CDR1 and CDR2 are SGHTA and FQGNSA.

In its sample, this clone was seen a few times. The genes are TRBV28 and TRBJ1-5, with D maybe TRBD1 (6 bases). The germline CDR1 and CDR2 sequences are MDHEN and SYDVKM. The length of the CDR3 is 19 residues. V lost 6 bases to trimming and J lost 0 bases, with 24 bases between them. In DNA, the CDR3 is TGTGCCAGCAGCCCGCATGGGACACGGAGATGGGATAGCAATCAGCCCCAGCATTTT. Translating gives CASSPHGTRRWDSNQPQHF. The full variable domain, with the rest looked up from reference TRBV28 and TRBJ1-5, is DVKVTQSSRYLVKRTGEKVFLECVQDMDHENMFWYRQDPGLGLRLIYFSYDVKMKEKGDIPEGYSVSREKKERFSLILESASTNQTSMYLCASSPHGTRRWDSNQPQHFGDGTRLSIL.

This sequence joins TRBV14 and TRBJ2-3; the D is unclear. V was cut by 4 bases and J by 0 bases, with 23 bases left in between. Germline V gene sequence: CDR1 SGHDN, CDR2 FVKESK. The CDR3 has 19 residues. The DNA of the CDR3 is TGTGCCAGCAGCCCGTCCCCAGTCCAGTCCGGAGCTAGCACAGATACGCAGTATTTT. Translating gives CASSPSPVQSGASTDTQYF.

The chain carries TRBV7-8 and TRBJ2-7; D possibly corresponds to TRBD1 (6 bases). Germline loops: CDR1 SGHVS, CDR2 FQNEAQ. The CDR3 extends over 14 amino acids. Trimming took off 3 bases at V and 1 base at J, with 10 bases between the two ends. The CDR3 nucleotides are TGTGCCAGCAGCTTGGTGGGACAATCCTACGAGCAGTACTTC. Translating it yields CASSLVGQSYEQYF.

This sequence joins TRBV7-3 and TRBJ2-3; D may be TRBD2 (6 bases). The V gene's germline CDR1 is SGHTA and CDR2 FQGTGA. CDR3 size: 15 residues. Between the trimmed V and J ends, which lost 5 bases and 3 bases, there was a span of 15 bases. This CDR3 is CASSGAGLRTDTQYF. For the CDR3, the DNA is TGTGCCAGCAGCGGGGCGGGACTTCGAACAGATACGCAGTATTTT.

The chain carries TRBV18 and TRBJ2-1, with D unclear. V was clipped by 4 bases and J by 4 bases, with 11 bases between them. The CDR3 extends over 14 amino acids. The V gene's germline CDR1 is KGHSH and CDR2 LQKENI. In DNA form, the CDR3 reads TGTGCCAGCTCACGCTCGGCCGGATACAATGAGCAGTTCTTC. Translation: CASSRSAGYNEQFF.

The CDR3 spells CASRATDAGNTIYF. DNA for the CDR3: TGTGCCAGCAGGGCAACAGATGCTGGAAACACCATATATTTT. The rearrangement uses TRBV28 and TRBJ1-3; D uncertain. V lost 6 bases and J 2 bases, leaving 11 bases between the germline ends. CDR1 is MDHEN and CDR2 is SYDVKM in the germline V gene. The CDR3 totals 14 residues. The whole variable domain, filled in from reference TRBV28 and TRBJ1-3, reads DVKVTQSSRYLVKRTGEKVFLECVQDMDHENMFWYRQDPGLGLRLIYFSYDVKMKEKGDIPEGYSVSREKKERFSLILESASTNQTSMYLCASRATDAGNTIYFGEGSWLTVV.

The V gene is TRBV18, the J gene TRBJ2-1, with D possibly TRBD2 on 5 matching bases. V was clipped by 5 bases and J by 1 base, with 21 bases between them. This CDR3 is built from 18 residues. CDR1 is KGHSH, CDR2 LQKENI, per germline. The CDR3 DNA is TGTGCCAGCTCAACCACCGGTCGAGGAGGTAGGTCCTACAATGAGCAGTTCTTC. This codes for CASSTTGRGGRSYNEQFF.

This clone occurred once. The chain combines TRBV7-2 with TRBJ1-5; possibly TRBD1 for D (5 bases). With 0 bases removed from V and 2 bases from J, the gap between germline ends came to 5 bases. In germline, CDR1 is SGHTA, CDR2 FQGNSA. This CDR3 contains 14 residues. Here the CDR3 reads CASSLAGGNQPQHF. The CDR3 bases are TGTGCCAGCAGCTTAGCAGGGGGCAATCAGCCCCAGCATTTT.

This clone was counted a single time. This rearrangement joins TRBV7-9 to TRBJ1-6; 7 positions match TRBD1. Germline V gene sequence: CDR1 SEHNR, CDR2 FQNEAQ (reference sequence). There are 15 residues in the CDR3. V was clipped by 3 bases and J by 5 bases; unmatched bases: 4. The DNA for the CDR3 is TGTGCCAGCAGCTTTGCTGGGACAGATAATTCACCCCTCCACTTT. Its protein product is CASSFAGTDNSPLHF.

The chain is built from TRBV7-9 and TRBJ2-7; no clear D. Per germline, CDR1 SEHNR and CDR2 FQNEAQ (reference sequence). Trimming stripped 1 base from V and 2 bases from J, with 9 bases between. CDR3 length equals 14 residues. The CDR3 DNA follows: TGTGCCAGCAGCTTAGAGTTGTGGACCTACGAGCAGTACTTC. Protein: CASSLELWTYEQYF.

The rearrangement uses TRBV3-1 (or the pseudogene TRBV3-2) and TRBJ1-3, with D unresolved. V was pared by 6 bases and J by 4 bases, with 16 bases between. The CDR3 spans 15 residues. CDR1 and CDR2 from the germline V gene are LGHDT and YNNKEL (reference sequence). The CDR3 here is CASSQSMMRGNTIYF. CDR3 DNA: TGTGCCAGCAGTCAGTCCATGATGAGGGGAAACACCATATATTTT.

The chain links TRBV19 to TRBJ2-4; no definite D call. The CDR3 consists of 13 residues. V was cut by 2 bases and J by 9 bases, with 11 bases left in between. CDR1 LNHDA and CDR2 SQIVND come from the germline V gene (reference sequence). The CDR3 is CASSIIGLGIQYF. The DNA for the CDR3 is TGTGCCAGTAGTATAATAGGTCTCGGCATTCAGTACTTC. Full variable domain (outside the CDR3, taken from reference TRBV19 and TRBJ2-4): DGGITQSPKYLFRKEGQNVTLSCEQNLNHDAMYWYRQDPGQGLRLIYYSQIVNDFQKGDIAEGYSVSREKKESFPLTVTSAQKNPTAFYLCASSIIGLGIQYFGAGTRLSVL.